The source of this TCR beta chain is a study of CD8+CD57+ T cells in acquired aplastic anemia. As for the study in general: The average for DNA from sorted CD4+ and CD8+ cells was roughly 3 ug.

Investigators profiled TCR beta VDJ and CDR3 from genomic DNA template. From the reads, TCRdb called clonotypes with MiXCR, one entry per CDR3 protein. The sample yields tens of thousands of distinct CDR3 sequences, approximately 70% seen once. Patients who underwent sequencing had shown CD8+CD57+ cell expansion by flow cytometry. Each patient carried a diagnosis of severe acquired aplastic anemia. General study findings and limits: CD8+ Simpson's diversity did not differ significantly between patients and controls.

This CDR3 contains 14 residues. Per the germline V gene, CDR1 is SQVTM and CDR2 is ANQGSEA. V was clipped by 6 bases and J by 2 bases, with 17 bases between them. This clonotype was picked up one time. Antigen specificity is unknown. The genes are TRBV29-1 and TRBJ2-7, with D possibly TRBD2 on 5 matching bases. Sequences were obtained from sorted CD4+, CD8+, or CD8+CD57+ T cells (not recorded which) from PBMCs. The TCR was taken from a human donor with aplastic anemia. This chain's CDR3 is CSVEKRTGAYEQYF. For the CDR3, the DNA is TGCAGCGTCGAAAAGCGGACTGGTGCCTACGAGCAGTACTTC.